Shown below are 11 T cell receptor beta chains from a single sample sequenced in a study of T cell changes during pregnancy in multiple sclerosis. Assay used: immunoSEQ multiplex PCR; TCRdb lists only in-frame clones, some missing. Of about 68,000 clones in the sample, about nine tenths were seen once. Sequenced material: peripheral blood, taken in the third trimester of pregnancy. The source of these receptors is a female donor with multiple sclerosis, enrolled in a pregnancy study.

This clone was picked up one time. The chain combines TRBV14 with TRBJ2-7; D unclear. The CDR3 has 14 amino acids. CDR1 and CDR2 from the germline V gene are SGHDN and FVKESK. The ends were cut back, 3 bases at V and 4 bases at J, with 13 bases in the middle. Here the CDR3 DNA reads TGTGCCAGCAGCCACACAGTCAGATGGTACGAGCAGTACTTC. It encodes CASSHTVRWYEQYF.

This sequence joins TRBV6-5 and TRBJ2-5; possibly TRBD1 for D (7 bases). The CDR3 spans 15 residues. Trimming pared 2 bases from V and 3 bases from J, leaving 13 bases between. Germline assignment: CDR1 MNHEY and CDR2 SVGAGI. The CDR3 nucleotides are TGTGCCAGCAGTTACACCAGGGGGGAGAAAGAGACCCAGTACTTC. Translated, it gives CASSYTRGEKETQYF.

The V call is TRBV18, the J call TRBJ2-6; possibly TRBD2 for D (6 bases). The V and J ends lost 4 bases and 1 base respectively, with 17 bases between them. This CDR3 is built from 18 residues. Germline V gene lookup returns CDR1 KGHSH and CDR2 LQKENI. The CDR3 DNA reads TGTGCCAGCTCACAATCGGGGGTATTATTTTCTGGGGCCAACGTCCTGACTTTC. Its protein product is CASSQSGVLFSGANVLTF.

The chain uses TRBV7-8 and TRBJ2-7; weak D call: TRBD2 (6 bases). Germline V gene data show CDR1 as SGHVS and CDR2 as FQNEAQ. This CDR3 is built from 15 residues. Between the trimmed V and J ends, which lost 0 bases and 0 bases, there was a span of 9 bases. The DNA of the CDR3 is TGTGCCAGCAGCTTAGCGGCGGGACTCTCCTACGAGCAGTACTTC. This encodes CASSLAAGLSYEQYF.

The CDR3 nucleotides are TGCAGCGTTGGTCAGAACTATAATTCACCCCTCCACTTT. As protein: CSVGQNYNSPLHF. The chain has TRBV29-1 and TRBJ1-6, with D hard to call. The CDR3 is 13 residues long. V dropped 4 bases and J dropped 3 bases, with 7 bases sitting between them. Germline V lookup: CDR1 SQVTM, CDR2 ANQGSEA.

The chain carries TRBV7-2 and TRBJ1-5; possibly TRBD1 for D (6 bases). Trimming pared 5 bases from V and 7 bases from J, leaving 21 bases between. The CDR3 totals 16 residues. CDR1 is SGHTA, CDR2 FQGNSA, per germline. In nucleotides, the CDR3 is TGTGCCAGCAGCGCCCCACAGGGCTCCTTAAGACAGCCCCAGCATTTT. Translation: CASSAPQGSLRQPQHF. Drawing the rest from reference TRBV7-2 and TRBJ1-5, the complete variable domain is GAGVSQSPSNKVTEKGKDVELRCDPISGHTALYWYRQSLGQGLEFLIYFQGNSAPDKSGLPSDRFSAERTGGSVSTLTIQRTQQEDSAVYLCASSAPQGSLRQPQHFGDGTRLSIL.

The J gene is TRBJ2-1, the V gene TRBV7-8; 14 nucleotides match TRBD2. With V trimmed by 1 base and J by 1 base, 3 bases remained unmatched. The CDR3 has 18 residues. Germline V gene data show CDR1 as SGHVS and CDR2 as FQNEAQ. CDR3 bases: TGTGCCAGCAGCTTAGAGGGACTAGCGGGAGCTTCCTACAATGAGCAGTTCTTC. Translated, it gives CASSLEGLAGASYNEQFF.

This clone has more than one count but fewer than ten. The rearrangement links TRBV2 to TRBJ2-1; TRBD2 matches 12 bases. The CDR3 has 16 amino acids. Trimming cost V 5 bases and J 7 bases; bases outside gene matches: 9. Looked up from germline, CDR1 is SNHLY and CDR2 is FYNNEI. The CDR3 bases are TGTGCCAGCAGTCATTCGACTAGCGGGAGTCGGAATGAGCAGTTCTTC. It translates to CASSHSTSGSRNEQFF.

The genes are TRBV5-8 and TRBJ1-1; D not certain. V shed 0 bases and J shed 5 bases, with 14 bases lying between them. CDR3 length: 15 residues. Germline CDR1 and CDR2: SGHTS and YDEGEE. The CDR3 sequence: CASSLAMWSRTEAFF. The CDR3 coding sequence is TGTGCCAGCAGCTTGGCCATGTGGAGTCGAACTGAAGCTTTCTTT.

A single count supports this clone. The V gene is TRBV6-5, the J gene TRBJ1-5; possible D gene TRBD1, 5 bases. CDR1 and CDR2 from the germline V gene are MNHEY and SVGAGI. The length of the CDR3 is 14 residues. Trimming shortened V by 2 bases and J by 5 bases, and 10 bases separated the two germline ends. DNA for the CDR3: TGTGCCAGCAGTTACGACAGCCGAGATCAGCCCCAGCATTTT. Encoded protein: CASSYDSRDQPQHF.

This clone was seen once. The CDR3 DNA follows: TGTGCCAGTCTAGCGGACAATGAGCAGTTCTTC. Residues: CASLADNEQFF. V gene TRBV21-1 combines with J gene TRBJ2-1; no DNA check was done on the table's D call, TRBD2. TRBV21-1 is a documented pseudogene. The CDR3 contains 11 residues.